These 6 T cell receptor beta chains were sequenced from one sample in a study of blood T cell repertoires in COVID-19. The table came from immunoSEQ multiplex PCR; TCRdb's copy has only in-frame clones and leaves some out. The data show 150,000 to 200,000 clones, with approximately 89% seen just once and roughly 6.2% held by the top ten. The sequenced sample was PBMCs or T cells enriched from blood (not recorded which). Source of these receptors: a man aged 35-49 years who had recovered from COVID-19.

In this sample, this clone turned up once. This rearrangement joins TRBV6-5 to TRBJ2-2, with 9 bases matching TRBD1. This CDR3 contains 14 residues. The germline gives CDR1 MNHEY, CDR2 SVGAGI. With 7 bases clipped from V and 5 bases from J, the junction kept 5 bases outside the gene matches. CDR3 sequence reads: CASMTTGGTGELFF. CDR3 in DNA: TGTGCCAGCATGACGACAGGGGGAACCGGGGAGCTGTTTTTT.

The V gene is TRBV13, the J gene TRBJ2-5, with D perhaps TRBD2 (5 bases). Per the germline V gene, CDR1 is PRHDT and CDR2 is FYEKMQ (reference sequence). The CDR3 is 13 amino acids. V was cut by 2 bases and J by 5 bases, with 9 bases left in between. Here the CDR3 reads CASSLRGKETQYF. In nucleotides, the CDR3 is TGTGCCAGCAGCTTACGGGGAAAGGAGACCCAGTACTTC.

The CDR3 loop is CASSPHGRRGNEQFF. CDR3 DNA: TGTGCCAGCAGTCCCCATGGTCGGAGGGGCAATGAGCAGTTCTTC. V and J are TRBV28 and TRBJ2-1; TRBD2 is a possible D gene (6 bases). Germline CDR1 is MDHEN and CDR2 is SYDVKM. V was cut by 5 bases and J by 6 bases, with 17 bases left in between. This CDR3 contains 15 residues.

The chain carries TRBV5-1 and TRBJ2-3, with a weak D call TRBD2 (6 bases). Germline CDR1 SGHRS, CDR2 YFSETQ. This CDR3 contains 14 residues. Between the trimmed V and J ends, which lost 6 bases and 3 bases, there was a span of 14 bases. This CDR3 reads CASTPGLKTDTQYF. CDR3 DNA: TGCGCCAGCACCCCGGGACTGAAAACAGATACGCAGTATTTT.

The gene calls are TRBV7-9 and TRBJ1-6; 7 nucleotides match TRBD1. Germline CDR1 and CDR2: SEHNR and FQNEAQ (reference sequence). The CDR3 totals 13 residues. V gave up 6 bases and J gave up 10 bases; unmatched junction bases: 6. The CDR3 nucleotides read TGTGCCAGCAGACGGGACAGTTTATCACCCCTCCACTTT. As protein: CASRRDSLSPLHF.

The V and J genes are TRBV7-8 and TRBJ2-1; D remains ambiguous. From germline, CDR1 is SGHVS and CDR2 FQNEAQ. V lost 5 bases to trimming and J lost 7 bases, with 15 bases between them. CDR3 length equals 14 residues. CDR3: CASSAWVNGNEQFF. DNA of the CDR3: TGTGCCAGCAGCGCCTGGGTCAACGGGAATGAGCAGTTCTTC. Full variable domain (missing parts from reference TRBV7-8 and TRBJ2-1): GAGVSQSPRYKVAKRGQDVALRCDPISGHVSLFWYQQALGQGPEFLTYFQNEAQLDKSGLPSDRFFAERPEGSVSTLKIQRTQQEDSAVYLCASSAWVNGNEQFFGPGTRLTVL.